Each of the 25 T cell receptor beta chains below was sequenced from the same sample in a study of blood T cell repertoires in COVID-19. Generated by immunoSEQ multiplex PCR, the TCRdb table keeps only in-frame clones and is missing some. The data show 100,000 to 130,000 clones, around 86% seen once. Sequencing was performed on peripheral blood. These TCRs come from a woman between 65 and 79 years old with acute or convalescent COVID-19.

The V and J genes are TRBV7-8 and TRBJ1-1; 9 bases match TRBD1. V shed 5 bases and J 1 base; nucleotides not matched to a gene: 11. The CDR3 loop spans 17 amino acids. Germline CDR1 and CDR2: SGHVS and FQNEAQ. The CDR3: CASSPEGTGWGNTEAFF. The CDR3 nucleotides are TGTGCCAGCAGCCCCGAGGGGACAGGGTGGGGGAACACTGAAGCTTTCTTT.

The chain has TRBV2 and TRBJ1-3, with 8 positions matching TRBD1. This CDR3 spans 15 amino acids. J was trimmed by 0 bases and V by 6 bases; bases with no gene match: 4. Germline V lookup: CDR1 SNHLY, CDR2 FYNNEI. The CDR3 spells CASRGQEFSGNTIYF. The DNA for the CDR3 is TGTGCCAGCAGGGGACAGGAGTTCTCTGGAAACACCATATATTTT.

The V call is TRBV14, the J call TRBJ1-6, with TRBD1 matching over 9 bases. Germline V gene sequence: CDR1 SGHDN, CDR2 FVKESK. Losses at the gene ends were 3 bases for V and 7 bases for J; bases not matched to a gene: 10. This CDR3 spans 17 amino acids. CDR3 region: CASSQSPGTGKNSPLHF. The DNA for the CDR3 is TGTGCCAGCAGCCAGAGCCCCGGGACAGGGAAAAATTCACCCCTCCACTTT.

V and J are TRBV28 and TRBJ2-1, with a possible D match to TRBD1 (6 bases). From germline, CDR1 is MDHEN and CDR2 SYDVKM. This CDR3 is built from 14 residues. V shed 5 bases and J shed 8 bases, with 16 bases lying between them. The CDR3 loop reads CASSPHRVRDEQFF. The DNA for the CDR3 is TGTGCCAGCAGTCCGCACAGGGTACGGGATGAGCAGTTCTTC.

The chain uses TRBV10-3 and TRBJ1-6; 7 positions agree with TRBD1. Trimming took 3 bases from V and 7 from J; bases not matched to a gene: 3. CDR1 and CDR2 from the germline V gene are ENHRY and SYGVKD. The CDR3 is 14 residues long. The CDR3 protein is CAISEVTGNSPLHF. The DNA of the CDR3 is TGTGCCATCAGTGAAGTGACAGGGAATTCACCCCTCCACTTT.

The chain carries TRBV6-6 and TRBJ1-1; 8 positions match TRBD1. In germline, CDR1 is MNHNY, CDR2 SVGAGI (reference sequence). The ends lost 7 bases at V and 5 bases at J; junction bases unmatched: 9. The CDR3 is 14 amino acids. CDR3 sequence: CASIPAGGLTEAFF. The CDR3 DNA is TGTGCCAGCATTCCGGCAGGGGGCTTGACTGAAGCTTTCTTT.

This clone occurred once. The gene calls are TRBV5-5 and TRBJ1-6; 8 nucleotides match TRBD1. V dropped 4 bases and J dropped 6; count of bases not matched to a gene: 6. Looked up from germline, CDR1 is SGHKS and CDR2 is YYEKEE (reference sequence). The CDR3 totals 15 residues. DNA of the CDR3: TGTGCCAGCAGCCTACGGGGACAGGCTAATTCACCCCTCCACTTT. This translates into CASSLRGQANSPLHF.

The chain has TRBV6-5 and TRBJ1-1; unclear D gene. The CDR3 sequence is 14 residues long. Germline CDR1 is MNHEY and CDR2 is SVGAGI. V lost 5 bases, J lost 11 bases, and 21 bases lay in between. CDR3 amino acids: CASSPVERLRGAFF. The CDR3, as DNA: TGTGCCAGCAGTCCGGTAGAGAGGCTCCGAGGGGCTTTCTTT.

This chain connects TRBV30 to TRBJ1-2; no firm D call. Trimming cost V 3 bases and J 1 base, with 6 bases left between them. The CDR3 spans 12 residues. Germline V gene sequence: CDR1 GTSNPN, CDR2 SVGIG (reference sequence). CDR3 coding DNA: TGTGCCTGGAGGTCTTTTAACTATGGCTACACCTTC. It yields the protein CAWRSFNYGYTF.

The chain uses TRBV11-2 and TRBJ2-5; possible D gene TRBD1, 6 bases. This CDR3 comprises 13 residues. CDR1 is SGHAT and CDR2 is FQNNGV in the germline V gene. Trimming pared 2 bases from V and 4 bases from J, leaving 8 bases between. This CDR3 is CASSLTGPETQYF. The CDR3 bases are TGTGCCAGCAGCTTAACAGGGCCAGAGACCCAGTACTTC.

V gene TRBV7-3 combines with J gene TRBJ2-1; TRBD2 matches at 10 bases. Trimming cost V 4 bases and J 4 bases; bases outside gene matches: 4. This CDR3 contains 15 residues. CDR1 is SGHTA and CDR2 is FQGTGA in the germline V gene. The DNA of the CDR3 is TGTGCCAGCAGCTCTCTAGCGGGAGCTTACAATGAGCAGTTCTTC. Protein: CASSSLAGAYNEQFF.

This chain joins TRBV7-3 and TRBJ2-1; no clear D. CDR3 length: 14 residues. V shed 1 base and J shed 7 bases, with 11 bases lying between them. Germline-derived CDR1 and CDR2 are SGHTA and FQGTGA. The CDR3 spells CASSLNSGVNEQFF. The CDR3 DNA follows: TGTGCCAGCAGCTTAAACTCAGGTGTGAATGAGCAGTTCTTC. The variable domain in full, with the rest retrieved from reference TRBV7-3 and TRBJ2-1, is GAGVSQTPSNKVTEKGKYVELRCDPISGHTALYWYRQSLGQGPEFLIYFQGTGAADDSGLPNDRFFAVRPEGSVSTLKIQRTERGDSAVYLCASSLNSGVNEQFFGPGTRLTVL.

The chain carries TRBV29-1 and TRBJ2-5; 9 bases are shared with TRBD1. V lost 6 bases and J lost 4; bases outside the gene matches: 6. Germline V gene lookup returns CDR1 SQVTM and CDR2 ANQGSEA. This CDR3 is built from 13 residues. The CDR3 region has the DNA TGCAGCGTCGCACAGGGGGCCGGAGAGACCCAGTACTTC. It codes for CSVAQGAGETQYF.

The J gene is TRBJ1-1, the V gene TRBV5-6; 10 bases are shared with TRBD1. This CDR3 spans 17 amino acids. J was trimmed by 3 bases and V by 4 bases; bases with no gene match: 12. Germline loops: CDR1 SGHDT, CDR2 YYEEEE. CDR3 loop: CASSGGQGNFWDTEAFF. CDR3 DNA sequence: TGTGCCAGCAGCGGGGGACAGGGGAATTTCTGGGACACTGAAGCTTTCTTT. Together with reference TRBV5-6 and TRBJ1-1, the CDR3 gives the full variable domain: DAGVTQSPTHLIKTRGQQVTLRCSPKSGHDTVSWYQQALGQGPQFIFQYYEEEERQRGNFPDRFSGHQFPNYSSELNVNALLLGDSALYLCASSGGQGNFWDTEAFFGQGTRLTVV.

V is TRBV25-1 and J is TRBJ2-7, with TRBD2 identical over 10 bases. Trimming removed 3 bases from V and 3 bases from J; junction bases left unmatched: 14. The CDR3 length is 18 residues. Germline V gene sequence: CDR1 MGHDK, CDR2 SYGVNS. CDR3 DNA: TGTGCCAGCAGTGACAGACTTTCTAGCGGGAGAAACTACTACGAGCAGTACTTC. This sequence encodes CASSDRLSSGRNYYEQYF.

V gene TRBV28 combines with J gene TRBJ1-3, with D unclear. This CDR3 is built from 14 residues. The germline V gene encodes CDR1 MDHEN and CDR2 SYDVKM. The V end was cut by 6 bases, the J end by 4 bases, with 13 bases between. The CDR3 region is CASSLPSAGNTIYF. CDR3 in DNA: TGTGCCAGCAGCCTGCCATCAGCGGGAAACACCATATATTTT. Based on the CDR3 plus reference TRBV28 and TRBJ1-3, the full variable domain is DVKVTQSSRYLVKRTGEKVFLECVQDMDHENMFWYRQDPGLGLRLIYFSYDVKMKEKGDIPEGYSVSREKKERFSLILESASTNQTSMYLCASSLPSAGNTIYFGEGSWLTVV.

The genes are TRBV28 and TRBJ2-3; weak D call: TRBD1 (6 bases). The CDR3 has 14 amino acids. Germline CDR1 is MDHEN and CDR2 is SYDVKM. The V end was cut by 5 bases, the J end by 6 bases, with 15 bases between. The CDR3 protein is CASSPPQGSDTQYF. As DNA, the CDR3 is TGTGCCAGCAGTCCTCCTCAGGGGTCTGATACGCAGTATTTT.

As regards this clone: Because the CDR3's place on the DNA is in doubt, the DNA is left out and the CDR3 is given as listed by TCRdb. The chain uses TRBV10-2 and TRBJ1-3; the DNA was not compared with TRBD1, the D call given in the table. The CDR3 totals 11 residues, both ends included. Looked up from germline, CDR1 is WSHSY and CDR2 is SAAADI. The CDR3 reads CASILGQTIYF.

The chain is built from TRBV30 and TRBJ1-2; D unresolved. Germline assignment: CDR1 GTSNPN and CDR2 SVGIG (reference sequence). Trimming removed 3 bases from V and 2 bases from J, with 4 bases in between. There are 11 residues in the CDR3. CDR3 sequence reads: CAWSRNYGYTF. CDR3 in DNA: TGTGCCTGGAGCAGAAACTATGGCTACACCTTC.

The V call is TRBV28, the J call TRBJ2-5; no definite D call. Germline CDR1 MDHEN, CDR2 SYDVKM. The germline V and J ends were trimmed by 4 bases and 5 bases, with 17 bases remaining between them. This CDR3 region has 15 residues. In DNA form, the CDR3 reads TGTGCCAGCAGTTCCCCCGTGGTAGCTTGGGAGACCCAGTACTTC. Its translation: CASSSPVVAWETQYF.

This clone was recorded only once. The chain joins TRBV24-1 to TRBJ1-1, with TRBD1 matching 11 bases. CDR3 length equals 18 residues. Unmatched junction bases numbered 7, after V lost 2 bases and J lost 0 bases. Germline values: CDR1 KGHDR, CDR2 SFDVKD. The CDR3 sequence: CATSDSPGQGGMNTEAFF. The DNA of the CDR3 is TGTGCCACCAGTGATTCCCCGGGACAGGGGGGCATGAACACTGAAGCTTTCTTT.

V gene TRBV4-1 combines with J gene TRBJ2-1; D gene unclear. V lost 1 base, J lost 0 bases, and 10 bases lay in between. Germline V lookup: CDR1 MGHRA, CDR2 YSYEKL. There are 16 residues in the CDR3. This chain's CDR3 is CASSQGEVSSYNEQFF. The CDR3 nucleotides are TGCGCCAGCAGCCAAGGTGAGGTGAGCTCCTACAATGAGCAGTTCTTC.

V gene TRBV6-4 combines with J gene TRBJ2-7; TRBD2 agrees at 9 bases. CDR1 is MRHNA, CDR2 SNTAGT, per germline. The CDR3 extends over 14 amino acids. The ends lost 8 bases at V and 2 bases at J; junction bases unmatched: 7. The CDR3 DNA reads as TGTGCCAGCGCGCGGGGGGGAACTGCCTACGAGCAGTACGTC. This sequence encodes CASARGGTAYEQYV.

The rearrangement uses TRBV6-5 and TRBJ2-5; 9 bases agree with TRBD1. The CDR3 is made up of 13 amino acids. The V and J ends lost 6 bases and 7 bases, in that order; junction bases with no gene match: 6. Germline V lookup: CDR1 MNHEY, CDR2 SVGAGI. As DNA, the CDR3 is TGTGCCAGCAGGTTGGGACAGGGAGGGACCCAGTACTTC. Encoded protein: CASRLGQGGTQYF.

The genes are TRBV6-5 and TRBJ1-1; no reliable D call. Trimming left V 7 bases short and J 6 bases short, with 18 bases between. The V gene's germline CDR1 is MNHEY and CDR2 SVGAGI. The CDR3 loop spans 14 amino acids. The CDR3 region has the DNA TGTGCCAGCATTAACCCCTCTGGAGCAGCTGAAGCTTTCTTT. Its protein product is CASINPSGAAEAFF.